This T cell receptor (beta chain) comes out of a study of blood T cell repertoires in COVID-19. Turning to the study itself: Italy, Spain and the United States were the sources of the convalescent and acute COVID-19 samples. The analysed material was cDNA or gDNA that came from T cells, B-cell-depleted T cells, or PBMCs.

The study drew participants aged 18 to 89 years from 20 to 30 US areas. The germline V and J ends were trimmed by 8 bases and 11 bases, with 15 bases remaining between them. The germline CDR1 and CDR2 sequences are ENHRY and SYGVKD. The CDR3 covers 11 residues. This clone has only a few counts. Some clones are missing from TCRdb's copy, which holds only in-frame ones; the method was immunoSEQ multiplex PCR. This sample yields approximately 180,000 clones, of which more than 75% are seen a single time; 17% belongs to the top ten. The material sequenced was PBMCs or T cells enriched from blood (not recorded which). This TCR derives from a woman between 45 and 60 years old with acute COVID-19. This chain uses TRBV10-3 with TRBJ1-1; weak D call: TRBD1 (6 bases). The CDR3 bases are TGTGCCATCTCCGTAGGGGGTGTCGCTTTCTTT. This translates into CAISVGGVAFF.